The 20 T cell receptor beta chains reported below all come from one sample, sequenced in a study of brain T cells in children with intractable seizures. Libraries were prepared by immunoSEQ multiplex PCR; TCRdb keeps only in-frame clonotypes and omits some of them. The sample contains about 64,000 clones, 95% to 97% of which appear only once. The sequenced sample was peripheral blood, obtained at surgery. The receptor source for this set is a boy under two years old with focal cortical dysplasia and intractable seizures.

V gene TRBV5-1 combines with J gene TRBJ2-3; a possible D gene is TRBD2 (6 bases). The germline V gene has CDR1 SGHRS and CDR2 YFSETQ. This CDR3 region has 18 residues. Trimming shortened V by 0 bases and J by 2 bases, and 19 bases separated the two germline ends. The CDR3 here is CASSLARMSGLLTDTQYF. CDR3 nucleotides: TGCGCCAGCAGCTTGGCCAGGATGAGCGGGCTCCTCACAGATACGCAGTATTTT.

The J gene is TRBJ2-7, the V gene TRBV12-5; D is undetermined. The germline gives CDR1 LGHNT, CDR2 FRNRAP. Trimming removed 1 base from V and 3 bases from J, with 7 bases in between. This CDR3 is 13 amino acids long. CDR3 sequence (DNA): TGTGCTAGTGGTTTGGCAGGCGTCTACGAGCAGTACTTC. This codes for CASGLAGVYEQYF.

This chain connects TRBV20-1 to TRBJ1-2; D perhaps matches TRBD1 (6 bases). V was cut by 6 bases and J by 8 bases, with 13 bases left in between. CDR3 length: 11 amino acids. CDR1 is DFQATT and CDR2 is SNEGSKA in the germline V gene (reference sequence). CDR3: CSAMRTVGYTF. CDR3 in DNA: TGCAGTGCAATGCGGACAGTCGGCTACACCTTC.

The rearrangement links TRBV7-3 to TRBJ1-2; tentatively, D is TRBD1 (5 bases). V shed 5 bases and J shed 2 bases, with 15 bases lying between them. The CDR3 consists of 15 residues. CDR1 is SGHTA and CDR2 is FQGTGA in the germline V gene. The CDR3: CASSIPLGGNYGYTF. The CDR3 DNA reads TGTGCCAGCAGCATCCCTCTGGGGGGGAACTATGGCTACACCTTC.

CDR3 DNA sequence: TGTGCCAGCAGTTTATGGGGTAGCAATCAGCCCCAGCATTTT. Protein product: CASSLWGSNQPQHF. This chain links TRBV28 with TRBJ1-5; D unclear. Between the trimmed V and J ends, which lost 0 bases and 0 bases, there was a span of 3 bases. From germline, CDR1 is MDHEN and CDR2 SYDVKM. The CDR3 spans 14 residues.

The chain uses TRBV4-3 and TRBJ2-1; TRBD2 aligns across 8 bases. Trimming at V came to 0 bases and at J to 4 bases, leaving 11 bases not matched to a gene. Germline V gene data show CDR1 as LGHNA and CDR2 as YSLEER. The CDR3 extends over 18 amino acids. CDR3 amino acids: CASSQDPFSGAFYNEQFF. CDR3 DNA sequence: TGCGCCAGCAGCCAAGATCCCTTTAGCGGGGCCTTTTACAATGAGCAGTTCTTC.

The rearrangement links TRBV7-2 to TRBJ1-5; no definite D call. This CDR3 is 16 amino acids long. The germline V gene has CDR1 SGHTA and CDR2 FQGNSA. Trimming removed 0 bases from V and 0 bases from J, with 9 bases in between. CDR3 sequence: CASSLAGRDSNQPQHF. CDR3 DNA: TGTGCCAGCAGCTTAGCGGGTAGAGATAGCAATCAGCCCCAGCATTTT.

The chain couples TRBV4-3 to TRBJ2-7; 11 positions match TRBD2. Per germline, CDR1 LGHNA and CDR2 YSLEER. Trimming cost V 0 bases and J 4 bases; bases outside gene matches: 8. CDR3 length: 17 residues. The CDR3 is CASSQEVTSGSWYEQYF. CDR3 sequence (DNA): TGCGCCAGCAGCCAAGAAGTAACTAGCGGGAGTTGGTACGAGCAGTACTTC.

V is TRBV7-2 and J is TRBJ2-5; maybe TRBD1 (6 bases). Trimming cost V 2 bases and J 4 bases, with 8 bases left between them. CDR3 length equals 13 residues. CDR1 is SGHTA, CDR2 FQGNSA, per germline. The CDR3 is CASSLNRAETQYF. DNA for the CDR3: TGTGCCAGCAGCTTAAACAGGGCAGAGACCCAGTACTTC.

Comment on this clone: At one boundary the junction diverges from the germline segment, which might be a read error. DNA of the CDR3: TGTGCCACCCAGGGAAAGATTCAGAACACTGAGGCTTTCTTT. This codes for CATQGKIQNTEAFF. The V gene is TRBV19, the J gene TRBJ1-1; a weak D match, TRBD1 (5 bases). Looked up from germline, CDR1 is LNHDA and CDR2 is SQIVND (reference sequence). The CDR3 runs 14 residues.

V is TRBV6-5 and J is TRBJ2-1, with TRBD2 matching 8 bases. The CDR3 sequence is 15 residues long. J was trimmed by 3 bases and V by 1 base; bases with no gene match: 2. The V gene's germline CDR1 is MNHEY and CDR2 SVGAGI. The CDR3 here is CASSYLAGGYNEQFF. As DNA, the CDR3 is TGTGCCAGCAGTTACTTGGCGGGGGGCTACAATGAGCAGTTCTTC.

The rearrangement links TRBV6-2 or TRBV6-3 to TRBJ2-1; no firm D call. Trimming took 6 bases from V and 6 from J, leaving 9 bases between them. The germline V gene encodes CDR1 MNHEY and CDR2 SVGEGT. CDR3 length: 12 residues. The CDR3 region is CASSPVGNEQFF. The CDR3 DNA follows: TGTGCCAGCAGCCCTGTAGGCAATGAGCAGTTCTTC.

The chain is built from TRBV2 and TRBJ2-6; D is unclear. Germline CDR1 is SNHLY and CDR2 is FYNNEI. V lost 4 bases and J lost 1, with 5 bases in between. There are 14 residues in the CDR3. This chain's CDR3 is CASSGPSGANVLTF. For the CDR3, the DNA is TGTGCCAGCAGTGGCCCTTCTGGGGCCAACGTCCTGACTTTC. Based on the CDR3 plus reference TRBV2 and TRBJ2-6, the full variable domain is EPEVTQTPSHQVTQMGQEVILRCVPISNHLYFYWYRQILGQKVEFLVSFYNNEISEKSEIFDDQFSVERPDGSNFTLKIRSTKLEDSAMYFCASSGPSGANVLTFGAGSRLTVL.

The chain is built from TRBV4-3 and TRBJ2-3; 8 bases are a match to TRBD2. V gave up 3 bases and J gave up 7 bases; unmatched junction bases: 6. The CDR3 sequence is 14 residues long. Germline V CDR1 and CDR2: LGHNA, YSLEER. Here the CDR3 DNA reads TGCGCCAGCAGCCACCGGGAGGGTTCTCATACGCAGTATTTT. Its protein product is CASSHREGSHTQYF.

This chain uses TRBV5-6 with TRBJ2-3; D may match TRBD1 or TRBD2 (6 bases each). V lost 4 bases and J lost 1, with 19 bases in between. Germline CDR1 and CDR2: SGHDT and YYEEEE. The CDR3 runs to 17 residues. As DNA, the CDR3 is TGTGCCAGCAGCAGGGGGGCTGTTCTGCAGGGCACAGATACGCAGTATTTT. This encodes CASSRGAVLQGTDTQYF.

This sequence joins TRBV6-5 and TRBJ1-2; the match to TRBD1 covers 8 bases. The V segment lost 5 bases and the J segment 8 bases; nucleotides outside the gene matches: 7. Looked up from germline, CDR1 is MNHEY and CDR2 is SVGAGI. The CDR3 totals 13 residues. CDR3 sequence reads: CASSNGQGGGYTF. CDR3 in DNA: TGTGCCAGCAGTAACGGACAGGGTGGGGGCTACACCTTC.

CDR3 amino acids: CASSFPGQGAKAEAFF. CDR3 nucleotides: TGTGCCAGCAGCTTCCCGGGACAGGGGGCGAAGGCTGAAGCTTTCTTT. The V call is TRBV7-9, the J call TRBJ1-1; 12 bases align to TRBD1. The CDR3 consists of 16 residues. CDR1 is SEHNR, CDR2 FQNEAQ, per germline (reference sequence). The ends lost 3 bases at V and 6 bases at J; junction bases unmatched: 8.

The chain employs TRBV19 and TRBJ1-2, with D unclear. Trimming stripped 8 bases from V and 0 bases from J, with 10 bases between. There are 13 residues in the CDR3. From germline, CDR1 is LNHDA and CDR2 SQIVND (reference sequence). DNA of the CDR3: TGTGCCAGTTTTAGTCCTTCTAACTATGGCTACACCTTC. It yields the protein CASFSPSNYGYTF.

The chain uses TRBV19 and TRBJ1-1; 9 positions match TRBD1. The CDR3 length is 16 residues. Germline V CDR1 and CDR2: LNHDA, SQIVND (reference sequence). V lost 6 bases, J lost 4 bases, and 12 bases stayed unmatched. Here the CDR3 reads CASRQKASDRGTEAFF. The CDR3 nucleotides read TGTGCCAGTAGACAAAAAGCCTCGGACAGGGGCACTGAAGCTTTCTTT.

The V and J genes are TRBV7-2 and TRBJ2-1, with unresolved D. The CDR3 covers 11 residues. V was shortened by 5 bases and J by 11 bases, with 10 bases between the two germline ends. Germline CDR1 and CDR2: SGHTA and FQGNSA. The CDR3 DNA is TGTGCCAGCAGCCTACGGCAGCAGCAGTTCTTC. Its protein product is CASSLRQQQFF.